The 16 T cell receptor beta chains below come from one sample, sequenced in a study of T-cell memory formation after mild COVID-19. TCRdb reanalysed the 5' RACE reads using MiXCR and keeps one entry per CDR3 protein. The sample shows roughly 130,000 distinct CDR3 sequences, 5% to 6.5% of them seen only once. Sequenced sample: PBMCs or a T cell subset sorted from them (not recorded which). The receptors here all came from an adult woman who had mild COVID-19 (a few samples of this study predate the infection). Cell type and time point are not known.

This clonotype was found many times. The chain carries TRBV29-1 and TRBJ2-3; maybe TRBD2 (5 bases). Germline V lookup: CDR1 SQVTM, CDR2 ANQGSEA. V lost 5 bases and J lost 1, with 16 bases in between. The CDR3 length is 15 residues. CDR3 coding DNA: TGCAGCGTTACTCTTGGGGAGTGGGGCACAGATACGCAGTATTTT. Its protein is CSVTLGEWGTDTQYF.

There are many counts of this clonotype. The chain employs TRBV7-9 and TRBJ1-2, with unresolved D. Per the germline V gene, CDR1 is SEHNR and CDR2 is FQNEAQ (reference sequence). The germline V and J ends were trimmed by 5 bases and 8 bases, with 18 bases remaining between them. The CDR3 totals 14 residues. CDR3 region: CASSTEEPLRGYTF. CDR3 bases: TGTGCCAGCAGCACGGAGGAACCACTAAGGGGCTACACCTTC.

This clonotype was seen ten or more times. The J gene is TRBJ2-7, the V gene TRBV25-1; D is perhaps TRBD1 (5 bases). The CDR3 has 13 residues. V lost 2 bases to trimming and J lost 8 bases, with 13 bases between them. Per the germline V gene, CDR1 is MGHDK and CDR2 is SYGVNS. Here the CDR3 reads CASSEPTWGQQYF. In DNA form, the CDR3 reads TGTGCCAGCAGTGAACCTACGTGGGGCCAGCAGTACTTC.

This chain uses TRBV29-1 with TRBJ1-1; 7 bases align to TRBD1. The ends lost 7 bases at V and 0 bases at J; junction bases unmatched: 5. Germline V CDR1 and CDR2: SQVTM, ANQGSEA. The CDR3 runs to 13 residues. The CDR3 nucleotides are TGCAGCGGTGGACAGGACATGAACACTGAAGCTTTCTTT. The encoded protein is CSGGQDMNTEAFF.

This clonotype was observed a few times. V gene TRBV5-1 combines with J gene TRBJ1-4; D is unresolved. This CDR3 has 14 amino acids. Germline V gene sequence: CDR1 SGHRS, CDR2 YFSETQ. Trimming took 4 bases from V and 4 from J, leaving 11 bases between them. This CDR3 reads CASSLAPRNEKLFF. The DNA of the CDR3 is TGCGCCAGCAGCCTCGCCCCGCGTAATGAAAAACTGTTTTTT.

The rearrangement links TRBV5-1 to TRBJ2-5, with D perhaps TRBD2 (5 bases). Trimming removed 3 bases at V and 5 bases at J, with 11 bases between. This CDR3 is built from 13 residues. Germline CDR1 is SGHRS and CDR2 is YFSETQ. The CDR3 here is CASSSRTVETQYF. The CDR3, as DNA: TGCGCCAGCAGCTCGAGGACTGTGGAGACCCAGTACTTC.

This clonotype has only a few counts. The V gene is TRBV10-3, the J gene TRBJ2-3, with 14 bases matching TRBD2. Germline V gene lookup returns CDR1 ENHRY and CDR2 SYGVKD. J was trimmed by 10 bases and V by 2 bases; bases with no gene match: 5. CDR3 length: 15 residues. This CDR3 reads CAISEPGTSGSSQYF. The CDR3 nucleotides read TGTGCCATCAGTGAGCCCGGGACTAGCGGGAGTTCGCAGTATTTT.

This clonotype was counted only a few times. The J gene is TRBJ2-7, the V gene TRBV15; possible D gene TRBD1, 5 bases. This CDR3 contains 14 residues. Deletions cut 5 bases from V and 2 bases from J, with 13 bases between. Germline V gives CDR1 LNHNV, CDR2 YYDKDF (reference sequence). CDR3 protein: CATSEFQGTYEQYF. The CDR3 DNA reads TGTGCCACCAGCGAGTTTCAGGGAACCTACGAGCAGTACTTC.

This clonotype has at least ten counts. The CDR3 region is CASSQDLAGMETQYF. CDR3 nucleotide sequence: TGTGCCAGCAGCCAGGACTTAGCGGGAATGGAGACCCAGTACTTC. The chain carries TRBV5-4 and TRBJ2-5, with 8 bases identical to TRBD2. Germline CDR1 and CDR2: SGHNT and YYREEE (reference sequence). The CDR3 has 15 residues. V lost 4 bases and J lost 5; bases outside the gene matches: 10.

This clonotype has a count of ten or more. The chain employs TRBV4-3 and TRBJ2-3, with TRBD1 identical over 8 bases. The germline gives CDR1 LGHNA, CDR2 YSLEER. This CDR3 has 15 amino acids. J was trimmed by 6 bases and V by 2 bases; bases with no gene match: 7. This chain's CDR3 is CASSQQGAGSDTQYF. The CDR3 nucleotides read TGCGCCAGCAGCCAACAGGGGGCTGGCTCGGATACGCAGTATTTT.

The chain is built from TRBV24-1 and TRBJ1-5; D is perhaps TRBD1 (5 bases). This CDR3 has 14 amino acids. Looked up from germline, CDR1 is KGHDR and CDR2 is SFDVKD. Trimming pared 9 bases from V and 3 bases from J, leaving 14 bases between. CDR3 nucleotides: TGTGCCACCGCGGTGACAGACAACAATCAGCCCCAGCATTTT. Translation gives CATAVTDNNQPQHF.

There are a few counts of this clonotype. The chain employs TRBV9 and TRBJ2-4; weak D call: TRBD2 (6 bases). Germline CDR1 is SGDLS and CDR2 is YYNGEE. Trimming stripped 1 base from V and 11 bases from J, with 13 bases between. This CDR3 is 13 amino acids long. For the CDR3, the DNA is TGTGCCAGCAGCGTATCGGAGGGAACACTTCAGTACTTC. Protein sequence: CASSVSEGTLQYF.

The chain couples TRBV20-1 to TRBJ1-2; 8 bases are a match to TRBD1. The CDR3 runs 16 residues. V lost 3 bases and J lost 2; bases outside the gene matches: 11. Germline-derived CDR1 and CDR2 are DFQATT and SNEGSKA (reference sequence). CDR3 protein: CSARATGGEGNYGYTF. The CDR3 DNA follows: TGCAGTGCTAGGGCCACAGGGGGAGAAGGAAACTATGGCTACACCTTC.

This clonotype was seen many times. The chain has TRBV9 and TRBJ1-6; the D is unclear. This CDR3 contains 17 residues. Trimming cost V 4 bases and J 1 base, with 15 bases left between them. The germline V gene has CDR1 SGDLS and CDR2 YYNGEE. DNA for the CDR3: TGTGCCAGCAGCACAAATGGGTACCTTTCCTATAATTCACCCCTCCACTTT. This gives the protein CASSTNGYLSYNSPLHF.

This clonotype appeared many times. This sequence joins TRBV15 and TRBJ2-3; 7 bases fit TRBD2. The V segment lost 3 bases and the J segment 6 bases; nucleotides outside the gene matches: 12. The CDR3 length is 16 residues. The germline V gene encodes CDR1 LNHNV and CDR2 YYDKDF (reference sequence). In DNA form, the CDR3 reads TGTGCCACCAGCAGGGGCTCTAGCGGAGTGGGCGATACGCAGTATTTT. Translation gives CATSRGSSGVGDTQYF.

This clonotype has ten or more counts. The V call is TRBV7-2, the J call TRBJ2-7; TRBD2 might be the D (5 bases). Trimming shortened V by 6 bases and J by 1 base, and 13 bases separated the two germline ends. The CDR3 extends over 14 amino acids. Looked up from germline, CDR1 is SGHTA and CDR2 is FQGNSA. CDR3 protein: CASRTAGYSYEQYF. CDR3 DNA: TGTGCCAGCAGAACGGCGGGCTATTCCTACGAGCAGTACTTC.